Sequencing of this T cell receptor beta chain was carried out in a study of T cell responses to AZD1222 COVID-19 vaccine. Clones were sequenced by immunoSEQ multiplex PCR, and TCRdb holds only the in-frame ones, with some missing. The data show roughly 70,000 clones, with 85% seen just once and just over 20% held by the top ten. Study outcomes and limitations: Spike as a whole was targeted by vaccine-associated CD4 TCRs, dominant at 160-218 and 743-854. Targets within unmutated variant regions were reportedly found for nearly half of spike-specific TCRs. Most donors were white British and more were female, and clonal diversity was possibly underestimated.

With regard to this clone: Antigen: not known.

Germline V gene sequence: CDR1 LGHDT, CDR2 YNNKEL (reference sequence). V lost 8 bases, J lost 7 bases, and 15 bases lay in between. The CDR3 is 13 residues long. The specimen comprised peripheral blood, sampled on day 0 of AZD1222 vaccination. The TCR originated in an adult in good health. The rearrangement joins TRBV3-1 (or the pseudogene TRBV3-2) to TRBJ1-3; D is undetermined. Here the CDR3 DNA reads TGTGCCAGCTGCTACGTCGGGGAGAACACCATATATTTT. It specifies CASCYVGENTIYF.